Sequencing of this TCR beta chain was carried out in a study of Ad26.COV2.S vaccination and SARS-CoV-2 variants (dated by TCRdb to about 2021). Background on the whole study: Donors in the vaccine arm were drawn from COV1001, a multicentre, randomized, double-blind, placebo-controlled phase I-IIa trial testing Ad26.COV2.S in healthy adults. Investigators did not know the trial group allocation while performing experiments and assessing outcomes. Dosing of Ad26.COV2.S was intramuscular, at either 5x10^10 or 1x10^11 viral particles, delivered as one shot or as two shots spaced 56 days apart. A total of approximately 30 samples were included in the TCR-sequenced set, comprising approximately 20 Ad26.COV2.S vaccine recipients, 5 placebo recipients and 8 SARS-CoV-2 convalescent individuals. Participants in the trial were split at random into five groups of five each, receiving low-dose or high-dose Ad26.COV2.S once or twice, or else placebo on both occasions. TCRbeta repertoire sequencing served as the tool for gauging how specific and how broad the SARS-CoV-2-reactive T cell receptors were following Ad26.COV2.S vaccination. Broader findings and caveats from the paper: The study was not powered to compare responses between vaccine doses or regimens. Non-spike TCR breadth was comparable between vaccine and placebo recipients, consistent with the vaccine containing only spike. Substantial breadth of spike-specific CD8+ and CD4+ T cell responses was reported after vaccination. The authors noted that total T cell responses may have been underestimated by the TCR breadth and depth analyses. Spike-specific TCR breadth was higher in Ad26.COV2.S recipients than in placebo recipients (P = 0.0014).

The immunoSEQ Assay was the method used to sequence TCRbeta CDR3 regions. After extraction, genomic DNA underwent amplification by bias-controlled multiplex PCR, followed by high-throughput sequencing. The authors' pipeline ran thus. To quantify the absolute abundance of every unique TCRbeta CDR3 region, sequences were collapsed and filtered. T cell fraction was estimated by normalization of TCRbeta template counts to usable DNA, with usable DNA being measured through amplification of reference genes present in all nucleated cells. Repertoire TCRs were annotated as SARS-CoV-2-specific by exact matching of V gene, CDR3 amino acid sequence and J gene to a known reactive TCR set. MIRA supplied the reference SARS-CoV-2 TCR set, which was filtered for enrichment in COVID-19-positive ImmuneCODE repertoires so that public or cross-reactive TCRs were removed. Drawing on the MIRA antigens, annotated TCRs were analysed further at the level of specific ORF or position within ORF. Breadth was defined as annotated unique rearrangements over total unique productive rearrangements; depth was the summed frequency of those rearrangements. TCR breadth was compared between groups using two-sided Wilcoxon rank-sum tests. Held by TCRdb, this immuneACCESS table contains in-frame sequences only and omits some clones. Under half of the omission traces to an unresolved V gene where checked; the cause of the rest is unknown. D and trimming were read from the DNA, whereas the V and J calls and clone size are those reported in that table. This sample has some 250,000 clones in its table, and 85% to 90% of those were observed once. Around 10% of the sample rests with the top ten.

In the paper's terms, the treatment or condition label means: 15 to 20 received Ad26.COV2.S at low or high dose, single or two shots; about 5 received placebo; per-sample allocation not given. For vaccine and placebo recipients, repertoires were sequenced using samples collected on day 63 after the first injection. In Cohort 1b, fewer than 30 adults aged 18-55 years were enrolled at a single site in Boston, USA, between 29 July and 7 August 2020. Ad26.COV2.S was a replication-incompetent adenovirus type 26 vector that expressed a prefusion-stabilized SARS-CoV-2 spike protein derived from the original Wuhan strain. Details on this clone: This receptor's antigen is unknown. Qualities for individual bases were not recorded, and no much larger clone is one base off.

The receptor comes from a person between 18 and 65 years old who received the Ad26.COV2.S COVID-19 vaccine or a placebo. The sample in question was peripheral blood, obtained in a trial of Ad26.COV2.S vaccine versus placebo.

The DNA sequence reads TGTGCCAGCAGCCTACGGACAGGGGAGGACGCTGAAGCTTTCTTT. Translated, this is CASSLRTGEDAEAFF. This sequence uses TRBV11-2 and TRBJ1-1, with TRBD1 identical over 9 junction bases. Reading the germline V gene gives CDR1 SGHAT and CDR2 FQNNGV. V ends up 5 bases short and J 6 bases short, with an unmatched junction base count of 10. Spanning cysteine to phenylalanine, the CDR3 consists of 15 amino acids. The sequence is cut down to CDR3 DNA, 45 bases in frame from base 1.